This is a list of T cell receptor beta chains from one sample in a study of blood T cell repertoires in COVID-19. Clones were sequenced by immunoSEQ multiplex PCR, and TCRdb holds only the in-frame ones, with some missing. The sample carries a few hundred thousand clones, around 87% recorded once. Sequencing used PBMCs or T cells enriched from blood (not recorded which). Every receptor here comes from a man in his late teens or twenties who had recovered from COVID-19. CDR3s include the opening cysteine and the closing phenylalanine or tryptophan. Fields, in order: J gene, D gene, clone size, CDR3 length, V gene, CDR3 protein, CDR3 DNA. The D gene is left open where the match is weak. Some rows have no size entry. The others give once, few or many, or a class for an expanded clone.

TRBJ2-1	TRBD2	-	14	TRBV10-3	CATTGTSGDNEQFF	TGTGCCACCACCGGGACTAGCGGTGACAATGAGCAGTTCTTC
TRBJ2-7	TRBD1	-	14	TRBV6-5	CASRNRGPTYEQYF	TGTGCCAGCAGAAACAGGGGGCCCACCTACGAGCAGTACTTC
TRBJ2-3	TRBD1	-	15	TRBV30	CAWSPGQGGTDTQYF	TGTGCCTGGAGTCCTGGACAGGGAGGCACAGATACGCAGTATTTT
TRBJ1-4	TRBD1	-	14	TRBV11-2	CASSWTGGNEKLFF	TGTGCCAGCAGCTGGACAGGGGGCAATGAAAAACTGTTTTTT
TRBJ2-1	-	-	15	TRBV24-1	CATSDFTGSENEQFF	TGTGCCACCAGTGATTTTACGGGTTCGGAAAATGAGCAGTTCTTC
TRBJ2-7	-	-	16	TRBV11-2	CASSLVPGSHALEQYF	TGTGCCAGCAGCTTAGTTCCCGGGAGCCATGCCTTGGAGCAGTACTTC
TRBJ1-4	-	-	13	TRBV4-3	CASSQDPRAQLFF	TGCGCCAGCAGCCAAGATCCCAGGGCACAACTGTTTTTT
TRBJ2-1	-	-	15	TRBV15	CATSISPSSYNEQFF	TGTGCCACCAGCATTTCCCCGAGCTCCTACAATGAGCAGTTCTTC
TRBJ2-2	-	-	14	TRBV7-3	CASSLIAGSGELFF	TGTGCCAGCAGCTTAATTGCGGGGTCCGGGGAGCTGTTTTTT
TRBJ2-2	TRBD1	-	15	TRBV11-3	CASSATGGLGGELFF	TGTGCCAGCAGCGCCACAGGGGGCCTGGGCGGGGAGCTGTTTTTT
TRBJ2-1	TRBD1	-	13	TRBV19	CATGTQGTDEQFF	TGTGCCACAGGGACACAGGGGACCGATGAGCAGTTCTTC
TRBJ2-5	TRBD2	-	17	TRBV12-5	CASGETSGGLYQETQYF	TGTGCTAGTGGTGAGACTAGCGGGGGCCTGTACCAAGAGACCCAGTACTTC
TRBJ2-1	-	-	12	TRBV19	CASSIGGMEQFF	TGTGCCAGTAGTATCGGGGGTATGGAGCAGTTCTTC
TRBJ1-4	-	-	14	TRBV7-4	CASSLEGGNEKLFF	TGTGCCAGCAGCTTAGAGGGCGGGAATGAAAAACTGTTTTTT
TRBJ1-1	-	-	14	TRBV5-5	CASSLDGGPGEAFF	TGTGCCAGCAGCTTGGACGGGGGGCCGGGTGAAGCTTTCTTT
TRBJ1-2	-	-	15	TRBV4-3	CASSQGRTANYGYTF	TGCGCCAGCAGCCAAGGGAGGACGGCTAACTATGGCTACACCTTC
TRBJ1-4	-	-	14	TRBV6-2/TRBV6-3	CASSYGGSNEKLFF	TGTGCCAGCAGTTATGGGGGGAGTAATGAAAAACTGTTTTTT
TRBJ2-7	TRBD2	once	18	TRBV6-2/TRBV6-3	CASSYIASGSRVSYEQYF	TGTGCCAGCAGTTACATCGCTAGCGGGAGTCGGGTCTCCTACGAGCAGTACTTC
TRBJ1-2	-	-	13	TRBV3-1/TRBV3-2	CASSQRGADGYTF	TGTGCCAGCAGCCAACGGGGGGCCGATGGCTACACCTTC
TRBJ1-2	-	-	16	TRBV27	CASSLGIDTRLYGYTF	TGTGCCAGCAGTTTAGGCATAGACACACGTCTGTATGGCTACACCTTC
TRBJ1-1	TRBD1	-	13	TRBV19	CASREGADTEAFF	TGTGCCAGTCGGGAGGGGGCGGACACTGAAGCTTTCTTT
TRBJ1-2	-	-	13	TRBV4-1	CASSRGANYGYTF	TGCGCCAGCAGTCGGGGAGCTAACTATGGCTACACCTTC
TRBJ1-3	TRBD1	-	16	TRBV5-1	CASSSGQGTSGNTIYF	TGCGCCAGCAGCTCGGGACAGGGAACCTCTGGAAACACCATATATTTT
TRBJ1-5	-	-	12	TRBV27	CASSLPGQPQHF	TGTGCCAGCAGTTTACCAGGTCAGCCCCAGCATTTT
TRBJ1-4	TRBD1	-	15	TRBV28	CASRTPGTANEKLFF	TGTGCCAGCAGAACCCCCGGGACAGCGAATGAAAAACTGTTTTTT
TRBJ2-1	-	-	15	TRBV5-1	CASSFATAPYNEQFF	TGCGCCAGCAGCTTTGCAACTGCCCCCTACAATGAGCAGTTCTTC
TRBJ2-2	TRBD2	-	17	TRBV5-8	CASSFSGTSSNTGELFF	TGTGCCAGCAGCTTCTCCGGGACTAGCAGCAACACCGGGGAGCTGTTTTTT
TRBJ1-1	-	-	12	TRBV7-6	CASSLATGKAFF	TGTGCCAGCAGCTTAGCGACAGGAAAAGCTTTCTTT
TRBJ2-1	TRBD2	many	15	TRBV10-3	CAISASGGPYNEQFF	TGTGCCATCAGCGCTAGCGGGGGACCCTACAATGAGCAGTTCTTC
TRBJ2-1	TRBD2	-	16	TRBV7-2	CASSLGGTSGGREQFF	TGTGCCAGCAGCTTAGGGGGGACTAGCGGGGGTAGAGAGCAGTTCTTC
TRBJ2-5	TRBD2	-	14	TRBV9	CASSVAEGGETQYF	TGTGCCAGCAGCGTAGCTGAGGGAGGGGAGACCCAGTACTTC
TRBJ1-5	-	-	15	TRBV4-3	CASSQDLVGAQPQHF	TGCGCCAGCAGCCAAGATCTTGTGGGGGCCCAGCCCCAGCATTTT
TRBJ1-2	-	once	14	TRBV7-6	CASSPRPAGYGYTF	TGTGCCAGCAGCCCTCGTCCAGCGGGCTATGGCTACACCTTC
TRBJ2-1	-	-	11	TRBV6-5	CASSKRGRQFF	TGTGCCAGCAGTAAAAGAGGAAGGCAGTTCTTC
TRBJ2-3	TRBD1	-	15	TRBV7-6	CASSHPRGSTDTQYF	TGTGCCAGCAGCCACCCCAGGGGGAGCACAGATACGCAGTATTTT
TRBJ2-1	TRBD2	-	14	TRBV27	CASSFAGGPDEQFF	TGTGCCAGCAGTTTTGCGGGGGGGCCGGATGAGCAGTTCTTC
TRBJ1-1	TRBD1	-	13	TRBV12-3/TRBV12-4	CASSPGQHLEAFF	TGTGCCAGCAGCCCGGGACAGCACCTTGAAGCTTTCTTT
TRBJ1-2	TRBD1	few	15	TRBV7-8	CASSLAGRGTYGYTF	TGTGCCAGCAGCTTAGCGGGCAGGGGGACCTATGGCTACACCTTC
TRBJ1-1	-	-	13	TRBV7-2	CASSLGGGIKAFF	TGTGCCAGCAGCTTAGGGGGGGGAATAAAAGCTTTCTTT
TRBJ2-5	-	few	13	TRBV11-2	CASSLDRRGTQYF	TGTGCCAGCAGCTTAGATCGTCGAGGAACCCAGTACTTC